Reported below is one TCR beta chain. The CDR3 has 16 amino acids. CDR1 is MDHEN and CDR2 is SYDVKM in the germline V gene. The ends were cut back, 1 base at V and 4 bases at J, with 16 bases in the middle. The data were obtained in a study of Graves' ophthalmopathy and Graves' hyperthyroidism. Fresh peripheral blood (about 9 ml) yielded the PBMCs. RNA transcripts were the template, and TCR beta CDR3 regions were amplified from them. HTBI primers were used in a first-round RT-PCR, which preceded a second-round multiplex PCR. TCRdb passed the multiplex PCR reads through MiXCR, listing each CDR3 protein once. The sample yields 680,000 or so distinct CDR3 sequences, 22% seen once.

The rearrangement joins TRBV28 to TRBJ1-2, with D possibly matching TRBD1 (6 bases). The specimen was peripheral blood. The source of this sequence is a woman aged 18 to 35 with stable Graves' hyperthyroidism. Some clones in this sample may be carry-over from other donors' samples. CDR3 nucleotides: TGTGCCAGCAGTTTATACCCGGGGGCGGAAATCTATGGCTACACCTTC. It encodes CASSLYPGAEIYGYTF.